These 9 T cell receptor beta chains share one sample of origin, sequenced in a study of blood T cell repertoires in COVID-19. The assay was immunoSEQ multiplex PCR, and TCRdb's table has in-frame clones only and misses some. The data contain a few hundred thousand clones, around 90% of them seen just once; the ten biggest clones take up 1%. The specimen was peripheral blood. All receptors derive from a man aged 45-65 years with active or convalescent COVID-19.

The gene calls are TRBV6-5 and TRBJ2-7, with D possibly being TRBD1 (7 bases). This CDR3 is built from 16 residues. V lost 0 bases and J lost 2, with 14 bases in between. CDR1 MNHEY and CDR2 SVGAGI come from the germline V gene. CDR3 coding DNA: TGTGCCAGCAGTTACTCTGGGCAGGGGGGCCCCTACGAGCAGTACTTC. It codes for CASSYSGQGGPYEQYF.

The rearrangement joins TRBV10-3 to TRBJ1-1; D ambiguous. From germline, CDR1 is ENHRY and CDR2 SYGVKD. V shed 3 bases and J shed 1 base, with 6 bases lying between them. The CDR3 contains 13 residues. In DNA form, the CDR3 reads TGTGCCATCAGTGACCGGTGGAACACTGAAGCTTTCTTT. Translated, it gives CAISDRWNTEAFF.

The chain has TRBV10-3 and TRBJ1-2; D is perhaps TRBD1 (5 bases). The CDR3 loop spans 13 amino acids. The V and J ends lost 3 bases and 6 bases respectively, with 11 bases between them. Germline assignment: CDR1 ENHRY and CDR2 SYGVKD. The CDR3 nucleotides are TGTGCCATCAGTGACAGGGATTTCAATGGCTACACCTTC. Translating it yields CAISDRDFNGYTF.

This chain uses TRBV28 with TRBJ2-7; 9 bases are shared with TRBD1. Germline V lookup: CDR1 MDHEN, CDR2 SYDVKM. CDR3 length equals 14 residues. After removal of 7 bases from V and 3 bases from J, the junction contained 7 bases not matched to a gene. As DNA, the CDR3 is TGTGCCAGCACATCACAGGGGGCCCACTACGAGCAGTACTTC. The encoded protein is CASTSQGAHYEQYF.

This sequence joins TRBV18 and TRBJ1-5, with no clear D. The length of the CDR3 is 14 residues. Trimming took off 3 bases at V and 4 bases at J, with 10 bases between the two ends. Looked up from germline, CDR1 is KGHSH and CDR2 is LQKENI. The CDR3 spells CASSPLATNQPQHF. Written as DNA, the CDR3 is TGTGCCAGCTCACCCTTGGCCACGAATCAGCCCCAGCATTTT.

This clone was recorded once. The V call is TRBV7-2, the J call TRBJ1-6, with D perhaps matching TRBD1 (6 bases). Trimming took 2 bases from V and 10 from J, leaving 15 bases between them. This CDR3 comprises 15 residues. The germline CDR1 and CDR2 sequences are SGHTA and FQGNSA. CDR3 region: CASSLSAGAGSPLHF. The DNA of the CDR3 is TGTGCCAGCAGCTTAAGCGCAGGGGCAGGATCACCCCTCCACTTT.

This clone came up a few times. The V gene is TRBV7-2, the J gene TRBJ2-7; possible D gene TRBD2, 5 bases. Germline-derived CDR1 and CDR2 are SGHTA and FQGNSA. The CDR3 is 14 residues long. V lost 2 bases, J lost 0 bases, and 8 bases lay in between. As DNA, the CDR3 is TGTGCCAGCAGCTTATTCCGGGACTCCTACGAGCAGTACTTC. The encoded protein is CASSLFRDSYEQYF.

V usage is TRBV2 and J usage is TRBJ1-1; TRBD1 agrees at 9 bases. CDR1 is SNHLY, CDR2 FYNNEI, per germline. The CDR3 covers 14 residues. The ends lost 4 bases at V and 6 bases at J; junction bases unmatched: 6. The CDR3 sequence is CASSGGQGGAEAFF. Here the CDR3 DNA reads TGTGCCAGCAGTGGGGGACAGGGAGGCGCTGAAGCTTTCTTT.

The chain has TRBV11-3 and TRBJ2-7; 10 bases are shared with TRBD1. V trimming: 1 base; J trimming: 2 bases; junction bases outside the gene matches: 2. CDR1 and CDR2 from the germline V gene are SGHNT and YENEEA. The CDR3 has 15 residues. Here the CDR3 DNA reads TGTGCCAGCAGCTTAGGACAGGGGGCGGCCTACGAGCAGTACTTC. Its translation is CASSLGQGAAYEQYF. Full variable domain (outside the CDR3, taken from reference TRBV11-3 and TRBJ2-7): EAGVVQSPRYKIIEKKQPVAFWCNPISGHNTLYWYLQNLGQGPELLIRYENEEAVDDSQLPKDRFSAERLKGVDSTLKIQPAELGDSAVYLCASSLGQGAAYEQYFGPGTRLTVT.